The next 2 T cell receptor beta chains were all read from a single sample in a study of T cell responses to AZD1222 COVID-19 vaccine. The assay was immunoSEQ multiplex PCR, and TCRdb's table has in-frame clones only and misses some. The sample carries 100,000 to 150,000 clones, approximately 90% recorded once. This material consisted of peripheral blood, taken on day 0 of AZD1222 vaccination. These receptor sequences come from an adult in good health.

The chain carries TRBV19 and TRBJ1-1; the match to TRBD1 covers 7 bases. Germline V lookup: CDR1 LNHDA, CDR2 SQIVND (reference sequence). Trimming removed 3 bases from V and 0 bases from J; junction bases left unmatched: 1. The CDR3 covers 14 residues. CDR3 nucleotides: TGTGCCAGTAGTATCGACAGGGTGAACACTGAAGCTTTCTTT. Its translation: CASSIDRVNTEAFF.

V gene TRBV7-8 combines with J gene TRBJ1-4, with D tentatively TRBD1 (5 bases). In germline, CDR1 is SGHVS, CDR2 FQNEAQ. CDR3 length: 16 amino acids. Trimming pared 5 bases from V and 8 bases from J, leaving 21 bases between. CDR3: CASSQRPYRDVEKLFF. The CDR3 DNA sequence: TGTGCCAGCAGCCAGCGACCTTACCGGGACGTCGAAAAACTGTTTTTT.